Listed below are T cell receptor beta chains from one sample, sequenced in a study of tumor T cells in aggressive B-cell lymphoma. TCRdb keeps only in-frame clones here, not all; method: immunoSEQ multiplex PCR. The table records 7,000 to 9,500 clones, 70% to 90% of them present only once. The specimen was tumor tissue. The source of these receptors is an adult with diffuse large B cell lymphoma. CDR3s include the opening cysteine and the closing phenylalanine or tryptophan. A D gene is named only where the DNA matches it firmly. Where a row states a size, it is once, few, many or the class of an expanded clone; other rows omit it.

V gene: TRBV7-2
J gene: TRBJ1-1
clone size: NA
D gene: NA
CDR3 DNA: TGTGCCAGCAGCTTAGAGACAGGGAACACTGAAGCTTTCTTT
CDR3 protein: CASSLETGNTEAFF

V gene: TRBV28
J gene: TRBJ1-3
clone size: NA
D gene: NA
CDR3 DNA: TGTGCCAGCAGTTTGCAGGGCCTCTCTGGAAACACCATATATTTT
CDR3 protein: CASSLQGLSGNTIYF

V gene: TRBV7-2
J gene: TRBJ1-4
clone size: NA
D gene: NA
CDR3 DNA: TGTGCCAGCAGCCCCCAGAAGGGGAATGAAAAACTGTTTTTT
CDR3 protein: CASSPQKGNEKLFF

V gene: TRBV4-3
J gene: TRBJ2-2
clone size: NA
D gene: NA
CDR3 DNA: TGCGCCAGCAGCCATTACCTACTTGGGGAGCTGTTTTTT
CDR3 protein: CASSHYLLGELFF

V gene: TRBV6-5
J gene: TRBJ1-2
clone size: NA
D gene: NA
CDR3 DNA: TGTGCCAGCAGTTACTCGAATCAGGGTTATGGCTACACCTTC
CDR3 protein: CASSYSNQGYGYTF

V gene: TRBV28
J gene: TRBJ2-7
clone size: NA
D gene: NA
CDR3 DNA: TGTGCCAGCAGTTTGACGACATCCTACGAGCAGTACTTC
CDR3 protein: CASSLTTSYEQYF

V gene: TRBV27
J gene: TRBJ1-3
clone size: NA
D gene: NA
CDR3 DNA: TGTGCCAGCAGTTTTCGGGGAGGAAACACCATATATTTT
CDR3 protein: CASSFRGGNTIYF

V gene: TRBV10-3
J gene: TRBJ1-4
clone size: NA
D gene: NA
CDR3 DNA: TGTGCCATCAGTGAGTCGCACCTCCAGGGGAGGGGCAATAGTGAAAAACTGTTTTTT
CDR3 protein: CAISESHLQGRGNSEKLFF

V gene: TRBV6-5
J gene: TRBJ1-6
clone size: NA
D gene: TRBD1
CDR3 DNA: TGTGCCAGCAGACCCGGGACAGCTAATTCACCCCTCCACTTT
CDR3 protein: CASRPGTANSPLHF

V gene: TRBV5-1
J gene: TRBJ2-5
clone size: NA
D gene: NA
CDR3 DNA: TGCGCCAGCAGCTTGGCCGTTGCGGAGACCCAGTACTTC
CDR3 protein: CASSLAVAETQYF

V gene: TRBV19
J gene: TRBJ1-1
clone size: NA
D gene: NA
CDR3 DNA: TGTGCCAGTAGCAAAACGGGACTGTCGAACACTGAAGCTTTCTTT
CDR3 protein: CASSKTGLSNTEAFF

V gene: TRBV12-2
J gene: TRBJ1-4
clone size: NA
D gene: NA
CDR3 DNA: TGTGCAAGTCGCCCGAAGGGGCTCCAGGGGGCGACTAATGAAAAACTGTTTTTT
CDR3 protein: CASRPKGLQGATNEKLFF

V gene: TRBV4-1
J gene: TRBJ1-5
clone size: NA
D gene: NA
CDR3 DNA: TGCGCCAGCAGCCAAGAAGTAGGGACAATCAGCCCTGAGCATTTT
CDR3 protein: CASSQEVGTISPEHF

V gene: TRBV5-1
J gene: TRBJ1-1
clone size: NA
D gene: NA
CDR3 DNA: TGCGCCAGCAGCTTGGGGACAGAGACTGAAGCTTTCTTT
CDR3 protein: CASSLGTETEAFF

V gene: TRBV7-9
J gene: TRBJ2-4
clone size: NA
D gene: NA
CDR3 DNA: TGTGCCAGCAGCTACCCGACAGAAAACATTCAGTACTTC
CDR3 protein: CASSYPTENIQYF

V gene: TRBV5-1
J gene: TRBJ2-7
clone size: NA
D gene: NA
CDR3 DNA: TGCGCCAGCAGCCCAGGTTCTTCATACCTTAACTACGAGCAGTACTTC
CDR3 protein: CASSPGSSYLNYEQYF

V gene: TRBV23-1
J gene: TRBJ2-2
clone size: NA
D gene: NA
CDR3 DNA: TGCGCCAGCAGCCCGGGGACGAACACCGGGGAGCTGTTTTTT
CDR3 protein: CASSPGTNTGELFF

V gene: TRBV10-3
J gene: TRBJ1-3
clone size: few
D gene: NA
CDR3 DNA: TGTGCCATCAGTGAGTCTAGGTCAGGGACTGGAAACACCATATATTTT
CDR3 protein: CAISESRSGTGNTIYF

V gene: TRBV30
J gene: TRBJ2-3
clone size: NA
D gene: NA
CDR3 DNA: TGTGCCTGGAGTCAGCGGCCCACAGATACGCAGTATTTT
CDR3 protein: CAWSQRPTDTQYF

V gene: TRBV27
J gene: TRBJ1-1
clone size: NA
D gene: TRBD1
CDR3 DNA: TGTGCCAGCAGTTTCGGGACAGCCGTCACTGAAGCTTTCTTT
CDR3 protein: CASSFGTAVTEAFF

V gene: TRBV5-5
J gene: TRBJ2-2
clone size: once
D gene: NA
CDR3 DNA: TGTGCCAGCAGCTTGGACAGGGCGGCTCTCGGGGAGCTGTTTTTT
CDR3 protein: CASSLDRAALGELFF

V gene: TRBV18
J gene: TRBJ1-1
clone size: NA
D gene: NA
CDR3 DNA: TGTGCCAGCTCACCAGTGCAGGGGAGCACTGAAGCTTTCTTT
CDR3 protein: CASSPVQGSTEAFF

V gene: TRBV28
J gene: TRBJ1-1
clone size: NA
D gene: NA
CDR3 DNA: TGTGCCAGCATCCTCAACTCCGGCCGCCCGGAGGCTTTCTTT
CDR3 protein: CASILNSGRPEAFF

V gene: TRBV28
J gene: TRBJ1-3
clone size: NA
D gene: NA
CDR3 DNA: TGTGCCAGCAGTTTAGGGGGGAGGGGAGCAGGAAACACCATATATTTT
CDR3 protein: CASSLGGRGAGNTIYF

V gene: TRBV30
J gene: TRBJ2-7
clone size: NA
D gene: NA
CDR3 DNA: TGTGCCTGGAGTTACAATAACAGGGACGAGCAGTACTTC
CDR3 protein: CAWSYNNRDEQYF

V gene: TRBV7-3
J gene: TRBJ1-1
clone size: NA
D gene: NA
CDR3 DNA: TGTGCCAGCAGCTTAAACGGCGGGAACACTGAAGCTTTCTTT
CDR3 protein: CASSLNGGNTEAFF

V gene: TRBV6-5
J gene: TRBJ1-4
clone size: few
D gene: NA
CDR3 DNA: TGTGCCAGCAGAGGGGTCCATCAAAAACTGTTTTTT
CDR3 protein: CASRGVHQKLFF

V gene: TRBV11-2
J gene: TRBJ1-1
clone size: NA
D gene: TRBD1
CDR3 DNA: TGTGCCAGCAGCGGGGGCAGGGGGGACACTGAAGCTTTCTTT
CDR3 protein: CASSGGRGDTEAFF

V gene: TRBV28
J gene: TRBJ1-4
clone size: NA
D gene: NA
CDR3 DNA: TGTGCCAGCAAACTCGGGAGGTGGGGCGCAGCTAATGAAAAACTGTTTTTT
CDR3 protein: CASKLGRWGAANEKLFF

V gene: TRBV18
J gene: TRBJ2-6
clone size: NA
D gene: TRBD1
CDR3 DNA: TGTGCCAGCTCGTTGGACAGGGCCGGGGCCAACGTCCTGACTTTC
CDR3 protein: CASSLDRAGANVLTF

V gene: TRBV5-1
J gene: TRBJ2-7
clone size: NA
D gene: TRBD1
CDR3 DNA: TGCGCCAGCAGCTTGTCTACAGGGGGCTACGAGCAGTACTTC
CDR3 protein: CASSLSTGGYEQYF

V gene: TRBV5-1
J gene: TRBJ2-2
clone size: NA
D gene: NA
CDR3 DNA: TGCGCCAGCAGCCTCGACACTAACACCGGGGAGCTGTTTTTT
CDR3 protein: CASSLDTNTGELFF

V gene: TRBV27
J gene: TRBJ2-3
clone size: NA
D gene: TRBD1
CDR3 DNA: TGTGCCAGCAGGCGGGGTGGGACAGGGCGCACAGATACGCAGTATTTT
CDR3 protein: CASRRGGTGRTDTQYF

V gene: TRBV5-1
J gene: TRBJ1-4
clone size: NA
D gene: NA
CDR3 DNA: TGCGCCAGCAGCCTGGGCGCACTTTATGAAAAACTGTTTTTT
CDR3 protein: CASSLGALYEKLFF

V gene: TRBV7-2
J gene: TRBJ2-7
clone size: NA
D gene: TRBD2
CDR3 DNA: TGTGCCAGCAGCTTTAGCGGGGGGGCCCCCGAGCAGTACTTC
CDR3 protein: CASSFSGGAPEQYF

V gene: TRBV6-5
J gene: TRBJ2-2
clone size: NA
D gene: NA
CDR3 DNA: TGTGCCAGCAGCCTCATAGTAACTACCGGGGAGCTGTTTTTT
CDR3 protein: CASSLIVTTGELFF

V gene: TRBV10-3
J gene: TRBJ1-2
clone size: NA
D gene: TRBD1
CDR3 DNA: TGTGCCATCAGTGAGGGAACCGGGACAGGCCTAATATATGGCTACACCTTC
CDR3 protein: CAISEGTGTGLIYGYTF

V gene: TRBV6-1
J gene: TRBJ2-5
clone size: NA
D gene: NA
CDR3 DNA: TGTGCCAGCAGTCCCTCGAGAGCAGAGACCCAGTACTTC
CDR3 protein: CASSPSRAETQYF

V gene: TRBV6-5
J gene: TRBJ1-1
clone size: NA
D gene: TRBD1
CDR3 DNA: TGTGCCAGCAGCCTGGGACAGAACATGAACATTGAAGCTTTCTTT
CDR3 protein: CASSLGQNMNIEAFF

V gene: TRBV6-1
J gene: TRBJ2-5
clone size: NA
D gene: NA
CDR3 DNA: TGTGCCAGCACGAAACAGGGTGTGTCGGAGACCCAGTACTTC
CDR3 protein: CASTKQGVSETQYF

V gene: TRBV13
J gene: TRBJ1-5
clone size: NA
D gene: TRBD1
CDR3 DNA: TGTGCCAGCAGCTACGGGACAGGGGCTCAGCCCCAGCATTTT
CDR3 protein: CASSYGTGAQPQHF

V gene: TRBV9
J gene: TRBJ2-1
clone size: once
D gene: TRBD2
CDR3 DNA: TGTGCCAGCAGCGGACAGGGACTAGCGGGGGGGCGTGAGCAGTTCTTC
CDR3 protein: CASSGQGLAGGREQFF

V gene: TRBV5-6
J gene: TRBJ2-3
clone size: NA
D gene: NA
CDR3 DNA: TGTGCCAGCAGCTTGGACGGGAGCACAGATACGCAGTATTTT
CDR3 protein: CASSLDGSTDTQYF

V gene: TRBV7-8
J gene: TRBJ2-3
clone size: NA
D gene: NA
CDR3 DNA: TGTGCCAGCAGCCCGAGGTCGAGCACAGATACGCAGTATTTT
CDR3 protein: CASSPRSSTDTQYF

V gene: TRBV27
J gene: TRBJ2-1
clone size: NA
D gene: NA
CDR3 DNA: TGTGCCAGCAGTTTGGCCACACTCCAGGGTGAGCAGTTCTTC
CDR3 protein: CASSLATLQGEQFF

V gene: TRBV7-6
J gene: TRBJ1-1
clone size: NA
D gene: NA
CDR3 DNA: TGTGCCAGCAGCTTAAGTAGGGGCACTGAAGCTTTCTTT
CDR3 protein: CASSLSRGTEAFF

V gene: TRBV28
J gene: TRBJ1-3
clone size: NA
D gene: NA
CDR3 DNA: TGTGCCAGCAGTTCTCCAGGTTCTTACTCTGGAAACACCATATATTTT
CDR3 protein: CASSSPGSYSGNTIYF

V gene: TRBV4-2
J gene: TRBJ2-3
clone size: NA
D gene: TRBD2
CDR3 DNA: TGTGCCAGCAGCCAAAGACTAGCGGGGGGCGCAGATACGCAGTATTTT
CDR3 protein: CASSQRLAGGADTQYF

V gene: TRBV19
J gene: TRBJ2-7
clone size: NA
D gene: NA
CDR3 DNA: TGTGCCAGTAGTTATGGCATTACCTACGAGCAGTACTTC
CDR3 protein: CASSYGITYEQYF

V gene: TRBV5-6
J gene: TRBJ1-5
clone size: few
D gene: NA
CDR3 DNA: TGTGCCAGCAGCGGCGGGACTGATTATAGCAATCAGCCCCAGCATTTT
CDR3 protein: CASSGGTDYSNQPQHF

V gene: TRBV12-5
J gene: TRBJ1-2
clone size: NA
D gene: TRBD1
CDR3 DNA: TGTGCTAGTGGTTTGGTACTTGGGACAGAGGTCGTGGGAAACTATGGCTACACCTTC
CDR3 protein: CASGLVLGTEVVGNYGYTF

V gene: TRBV5-4
J gene: TRBJ1-1
clone size: NA
D gene: TRBD1
CDR3 DNA: TGTGCCAGCAGCCAGGACAGGGGCACTGAAGCTTTCTTT
CDR3 protein: CASSQDRGTEAFF

V gene: TRBV27
J gene: TRBJ1-6
clone size: NA
D gene: TRBD1
CDR3 DNA: TGTGCCAGCAGTTTGGACAGGGGTTATAATTCACCCCTCCACTTT
CDR3 protein: CASSLDRGYNSPLHF

V gene: TRBV28
J gene: TRBJ2-2
clone size: NA
D gene: NA
CDR3 DNA: TGTGCCAGCACCCGGGGAGACGCATACGGGGAGCTGTTTTTT
CDR3 protein: CASTRGDAYGELFF